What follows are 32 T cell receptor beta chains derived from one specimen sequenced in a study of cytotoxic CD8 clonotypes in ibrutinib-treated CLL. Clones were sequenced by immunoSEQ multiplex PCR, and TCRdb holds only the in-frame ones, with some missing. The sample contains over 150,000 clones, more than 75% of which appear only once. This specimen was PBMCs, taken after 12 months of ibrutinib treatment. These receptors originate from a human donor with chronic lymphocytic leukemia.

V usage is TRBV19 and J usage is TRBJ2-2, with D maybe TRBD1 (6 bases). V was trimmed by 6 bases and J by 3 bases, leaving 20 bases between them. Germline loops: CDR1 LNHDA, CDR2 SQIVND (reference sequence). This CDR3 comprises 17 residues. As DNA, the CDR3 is TGTGCCAGTAGCAGGGTGACTGGGGGCCAGGACACCGGGGAGCTGTTTTTT. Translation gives CASSRVTGGQDTGELFF.

This CDR3 is CASSLTASGSGETQYF. For the CDR3, the DNA is TGTGCCAGCAGCTTAACGGCTAGCGGGAGTGGGGAGACCCAGTACTTC. The chain links TRBV7-3 to TRBJ2-5, with 10 bases matching TRBD2. CDR3 size: 16 residues. Germline V lookup: CDR1 SGHTA, CDR2 FQGTGA. The V segment lost 0 bases and the J segment 5 bases; nucleotides outside the gene matches: 6.

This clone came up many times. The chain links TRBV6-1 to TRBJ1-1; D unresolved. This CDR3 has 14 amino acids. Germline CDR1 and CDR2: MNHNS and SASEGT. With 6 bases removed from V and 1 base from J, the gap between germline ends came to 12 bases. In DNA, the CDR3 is TGTGCCAGCAGAAGATCAGATGGGAACACTGAAGCTTTCTTT. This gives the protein CASRRSDGNTEAFF.

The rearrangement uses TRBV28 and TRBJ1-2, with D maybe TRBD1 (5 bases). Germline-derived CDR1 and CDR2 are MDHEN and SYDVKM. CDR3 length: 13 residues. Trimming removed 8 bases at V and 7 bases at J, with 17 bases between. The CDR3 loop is CASYLTGTFGYTF. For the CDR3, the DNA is TGTGCCAGCTACCTCACCGGGACTTTTGGCTACACCTTC.

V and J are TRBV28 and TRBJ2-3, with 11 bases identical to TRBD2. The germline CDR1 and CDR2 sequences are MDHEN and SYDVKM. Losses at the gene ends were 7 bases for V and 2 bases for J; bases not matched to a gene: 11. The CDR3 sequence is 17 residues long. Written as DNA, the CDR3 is TGTGCCAGCATTGCCTCGGGACTAGCGGAACACACAGATACGCAGTATTTT. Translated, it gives CASIASGLAEHTDTQYF. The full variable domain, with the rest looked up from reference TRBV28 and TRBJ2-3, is DVKVTQSSRYLVKRTGEKVFLECVQDMDHENMFWYRQDPGLGLRLIYFSYDVKMKEKGDIPEGYSVSREKKERFSLILESASTNQTSMYLCASIASGLAEHTDTQYFGPGTRLTVL.

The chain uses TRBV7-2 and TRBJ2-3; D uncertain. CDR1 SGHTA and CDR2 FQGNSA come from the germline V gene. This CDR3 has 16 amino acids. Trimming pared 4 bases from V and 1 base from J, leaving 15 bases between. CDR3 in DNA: TGTGCCAGCAGCTCCATGACTCTAAGCGGCACAGATACGCAGTATTTT. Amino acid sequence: CASSSMTLSGTDTQYF.

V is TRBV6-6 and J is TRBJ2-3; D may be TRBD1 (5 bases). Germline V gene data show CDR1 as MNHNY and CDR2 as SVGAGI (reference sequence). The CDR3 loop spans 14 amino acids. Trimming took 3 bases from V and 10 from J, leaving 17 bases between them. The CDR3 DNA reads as TGTGCCAGCAGTTATTCCCCGGACACCGGTGCGCAGTATTTT. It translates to CASSYSPDTGAQYF.

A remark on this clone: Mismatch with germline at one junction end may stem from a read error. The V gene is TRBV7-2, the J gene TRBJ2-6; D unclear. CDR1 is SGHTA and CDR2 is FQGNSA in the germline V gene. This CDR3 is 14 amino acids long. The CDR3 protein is CASSPGSGANVLTF. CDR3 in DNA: TGCGCCAGCAGCCCTGGTTCGGGGGCCAACGTCCTGACTTTC.

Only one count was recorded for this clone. The CDR3 protein is CASRGTSGAQETQYF. The CDR3 DNA follows: TGCGCCAGCAGAGGGACTAGCGGGGCCCAAGAGACCCAGTACTTC. V usage is TRBV10-2 and J usage is TRBJ2-5; TRBD2 agrees at 13 bases. Trimming at V came to 6 bases and at J to 1 base, leaving 2 bases not matched to a gene. The length of the CDR3 is 15 residues. The germline V gene encodes CDR1 WSHSY and CDR2 SAAADI.

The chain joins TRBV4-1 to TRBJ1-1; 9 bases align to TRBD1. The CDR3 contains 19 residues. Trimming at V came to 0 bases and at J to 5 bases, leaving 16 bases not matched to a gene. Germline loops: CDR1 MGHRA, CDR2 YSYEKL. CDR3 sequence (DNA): TGCGCCAGCAGCCAAGACCCAAACCGTCCCGGGACAGGGTCAACTGAAGCTTTCTTT. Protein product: CASSQDPNRPGTGSTEAFF.

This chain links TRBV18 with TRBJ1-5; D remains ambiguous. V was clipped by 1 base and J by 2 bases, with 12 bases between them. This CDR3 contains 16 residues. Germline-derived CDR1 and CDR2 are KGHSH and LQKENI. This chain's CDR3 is CASSPQGNKGNQPQHF. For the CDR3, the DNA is TGTGCCAGCTCACCACAAGGTAATAAGGGCAATCAGCCCCAGCATTTT.

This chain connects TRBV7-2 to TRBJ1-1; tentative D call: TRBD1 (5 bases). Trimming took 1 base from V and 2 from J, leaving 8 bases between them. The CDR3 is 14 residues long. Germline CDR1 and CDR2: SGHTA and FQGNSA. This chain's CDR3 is CASSLGGPNTEAFF. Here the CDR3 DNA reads TGTGCCAGCAGCTTAGGGGGCCCCAACACTGAAGCTTTCTTT. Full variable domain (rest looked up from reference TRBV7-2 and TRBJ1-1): GAGVSQSPSNKVTEKGKDVELRCDPISGHTALYWYRQSLGQGLEFLIYFQGNSAPDKSGLPSDRFSAERTGGSVSTLTIQRTQQEDSAVYLCASSLGGPNTEAFFGQGTRLTVV.

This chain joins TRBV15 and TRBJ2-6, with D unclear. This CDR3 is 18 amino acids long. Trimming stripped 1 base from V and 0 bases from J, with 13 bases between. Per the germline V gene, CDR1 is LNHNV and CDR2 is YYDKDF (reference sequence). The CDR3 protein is CATSRGLVRSSGANVLTF. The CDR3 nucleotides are TGTGCCACCAGCAGAGGGCTCGTCAGAAGCTCTGGGGCCAACGTCCTGACTTTC. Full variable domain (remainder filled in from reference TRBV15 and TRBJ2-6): DAMVIQNPRYQVTQFGKPVTLSCSQTLNHNVMYWYQQKSSQAPKLLFHYYDKDFNNEADTPDNFQSRRPNTSFCFLDIRSPGLGDTAMYLCATSRGLVRSSGANVLTFGAGSRLTVL.

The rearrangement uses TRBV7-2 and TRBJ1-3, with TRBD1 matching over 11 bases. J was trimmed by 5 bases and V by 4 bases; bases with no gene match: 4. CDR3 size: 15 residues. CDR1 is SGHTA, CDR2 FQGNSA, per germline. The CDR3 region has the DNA TGTGCCAGCAGCTACGGACAGGGGGCCAGAAACACCATATATTTT. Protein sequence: CASSYGQGARNTIYF.

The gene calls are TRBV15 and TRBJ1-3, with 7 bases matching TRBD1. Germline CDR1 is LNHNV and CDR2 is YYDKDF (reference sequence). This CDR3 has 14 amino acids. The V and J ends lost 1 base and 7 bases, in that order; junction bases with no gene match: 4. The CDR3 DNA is TGTGCCACCAGCAGAGCCCAGGGGGGGAACACCATATATTTT. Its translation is CATSRAQGGNTIYF.

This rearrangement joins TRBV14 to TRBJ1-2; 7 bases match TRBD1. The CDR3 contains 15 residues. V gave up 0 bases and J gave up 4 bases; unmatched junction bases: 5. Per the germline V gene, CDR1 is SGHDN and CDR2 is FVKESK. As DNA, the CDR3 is TGTGCCAGCAGCCAAGATCACCAGGGGGGCTATGGCTACACCTTC. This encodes CASSQDHQGGYGYTF.

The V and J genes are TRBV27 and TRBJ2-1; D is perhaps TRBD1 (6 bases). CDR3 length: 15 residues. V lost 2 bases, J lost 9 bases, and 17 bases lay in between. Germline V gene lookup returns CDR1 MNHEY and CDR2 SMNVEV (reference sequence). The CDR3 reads CASSLVGAGRGEQFF. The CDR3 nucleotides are TGTGCCAGCAGTTTAGTGGGGGCGGGTAGGGGTGAGCAGTTCTTC.

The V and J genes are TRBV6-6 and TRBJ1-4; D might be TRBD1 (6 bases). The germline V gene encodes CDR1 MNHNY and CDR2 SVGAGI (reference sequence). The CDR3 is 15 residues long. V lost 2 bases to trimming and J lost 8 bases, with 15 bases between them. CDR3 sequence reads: CASSYEGPGEEKLFF. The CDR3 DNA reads TGTGCCAGCAGTTACGAAGGGCCAGGGGAGGAAAAACTGTTTTTT.

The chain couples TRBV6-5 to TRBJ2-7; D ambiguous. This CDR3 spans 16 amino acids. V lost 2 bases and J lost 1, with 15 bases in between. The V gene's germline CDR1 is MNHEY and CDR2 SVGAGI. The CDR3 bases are TGTGCCAGCAGTTACCCTTCGTTAGCAGGATCCTACGAGCAGTACTTC. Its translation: CASSYPSLAGSYEQYF.

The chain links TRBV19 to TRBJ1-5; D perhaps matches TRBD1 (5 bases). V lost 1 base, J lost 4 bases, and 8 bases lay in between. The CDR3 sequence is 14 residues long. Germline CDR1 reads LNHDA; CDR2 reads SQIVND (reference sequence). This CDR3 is CASSIGQRNQPQHF. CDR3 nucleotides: TGTGCCAGTAGTATAGGACAGAGAAATCAGCCCCAGCATTTT.

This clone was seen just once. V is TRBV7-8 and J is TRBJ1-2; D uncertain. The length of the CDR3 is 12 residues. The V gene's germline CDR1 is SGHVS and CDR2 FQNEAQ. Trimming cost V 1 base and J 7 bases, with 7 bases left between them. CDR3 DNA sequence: TGTGCCAGCAGCTTAGTCCGGGTTGGCTACACCTTC. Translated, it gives CASSLVRVGYTF.

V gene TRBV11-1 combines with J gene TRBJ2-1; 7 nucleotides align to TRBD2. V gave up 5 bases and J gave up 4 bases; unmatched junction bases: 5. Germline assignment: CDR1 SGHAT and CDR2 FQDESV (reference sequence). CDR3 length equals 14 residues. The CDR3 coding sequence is TGTGCCAGCAGCACTGGGACTAAGTACAATGAGCAGTTCTTC. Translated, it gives CASSTGTKYNEQFF.

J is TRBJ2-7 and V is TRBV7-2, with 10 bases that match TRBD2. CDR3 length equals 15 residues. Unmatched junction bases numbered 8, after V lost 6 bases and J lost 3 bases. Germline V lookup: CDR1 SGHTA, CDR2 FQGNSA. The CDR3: CASRNRASGGYEQYF. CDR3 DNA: TGTGCCAGCAGAAATAGGGCTAGCGGGGGCTACGAGCAGTACTTC.

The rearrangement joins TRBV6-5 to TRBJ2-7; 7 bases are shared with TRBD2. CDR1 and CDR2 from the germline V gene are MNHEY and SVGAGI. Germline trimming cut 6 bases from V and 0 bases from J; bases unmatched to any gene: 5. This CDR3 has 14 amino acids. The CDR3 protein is CASRPSGGSYEQYF. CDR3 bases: TGTGCCAGCAGACCTAGCGGAGGCTCCTACGAGCAGTACTTC.

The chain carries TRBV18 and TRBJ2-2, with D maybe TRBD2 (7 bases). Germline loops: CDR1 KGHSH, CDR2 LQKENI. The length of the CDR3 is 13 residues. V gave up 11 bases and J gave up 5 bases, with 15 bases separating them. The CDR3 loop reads CAAGADLTGELFF. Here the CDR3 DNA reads TGTGCCGCGGGGGCGGACCTTACCGGGGAGCTGTTTTTT.

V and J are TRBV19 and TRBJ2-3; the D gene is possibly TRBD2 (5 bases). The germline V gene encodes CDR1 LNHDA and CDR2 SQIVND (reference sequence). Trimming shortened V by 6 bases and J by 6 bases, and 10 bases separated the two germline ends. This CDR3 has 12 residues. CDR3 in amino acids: CASRREGDTQYF. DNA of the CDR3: TGTGCCAGTAGGAGGGAAGGGGATACGCAGTATTTT.

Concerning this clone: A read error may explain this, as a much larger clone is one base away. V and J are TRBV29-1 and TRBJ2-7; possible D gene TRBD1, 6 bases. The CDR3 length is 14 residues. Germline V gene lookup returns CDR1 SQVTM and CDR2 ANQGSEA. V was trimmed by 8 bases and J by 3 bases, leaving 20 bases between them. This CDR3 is CSPFRKQGIYEQYF. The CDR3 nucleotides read TGCAGCCCCTTCCGAAAACAGGGAATCTACGAGCAGTACTTC.

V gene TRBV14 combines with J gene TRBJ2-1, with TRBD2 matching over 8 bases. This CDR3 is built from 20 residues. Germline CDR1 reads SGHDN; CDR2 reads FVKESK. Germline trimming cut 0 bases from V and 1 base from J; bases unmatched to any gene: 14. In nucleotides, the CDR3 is TGTGCCAGCAGCCAAGATCTATGGCTAGCGGGCCCCAAATCCTACAATGAGCAGTTCTTC. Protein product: CASSQDLWLAGPKSYNEQFF.

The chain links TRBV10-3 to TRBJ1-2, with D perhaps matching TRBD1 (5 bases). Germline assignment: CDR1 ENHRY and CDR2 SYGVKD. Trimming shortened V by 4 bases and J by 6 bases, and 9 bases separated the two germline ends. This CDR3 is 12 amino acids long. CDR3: CAISALGDGYTF. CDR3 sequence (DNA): TGTGCCATCAGTGCCTTAGGGGATGGCTACACCTTC.

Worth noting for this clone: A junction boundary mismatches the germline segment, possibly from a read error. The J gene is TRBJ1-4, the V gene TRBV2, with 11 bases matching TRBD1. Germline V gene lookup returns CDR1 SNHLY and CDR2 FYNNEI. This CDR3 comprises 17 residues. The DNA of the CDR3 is TGTGCCAGCAGGGAAGGACAGGGGGCGATTAGCGATGAAAAACTGTTTTTT. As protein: CASREGQGAISDEKLFF.

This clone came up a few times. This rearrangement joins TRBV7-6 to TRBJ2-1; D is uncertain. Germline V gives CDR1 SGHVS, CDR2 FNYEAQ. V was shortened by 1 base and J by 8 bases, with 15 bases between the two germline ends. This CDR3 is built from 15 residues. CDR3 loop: CASSLGALIGDEQFF. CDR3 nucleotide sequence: TGTGCCAGCAGCTTAGGGGCCCTGATTGGAGATGAGCAGTTCTTC. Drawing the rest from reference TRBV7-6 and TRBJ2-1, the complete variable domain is GAGVSQSPRYKVTKRGQDVALRCDPISGHVSLYWYRQALGQGPEFLTYFNYEAQQDKSGLPNDRFSAERPEGSISTLTIQRTEQRDSAMYRCASSLGALIGDEQFFGPGTRLTVL.

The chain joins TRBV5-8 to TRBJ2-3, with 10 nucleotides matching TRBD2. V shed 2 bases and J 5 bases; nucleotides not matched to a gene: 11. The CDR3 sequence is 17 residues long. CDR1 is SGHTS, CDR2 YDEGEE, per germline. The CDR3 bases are TGTGCCAGCAGCTTTACGGCCAGCGGGGGGGCCGGAGATACGCAGTATTTT. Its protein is CASSFTASGGAGDTQYF. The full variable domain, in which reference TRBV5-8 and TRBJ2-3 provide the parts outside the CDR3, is EAGVTQSPTHLIKTRGQQATLRCSPISGHTSVYWYQQALGLGLQFLLWYDEGEERNRGNFPPRFSGRQFPNYSSELNVNALELEDSALYLCASSFTASGGAGDTQYFGPGTRLTVL.